This T cell receptor beta chain emerged from a study of persistence of HIV-infected CD4 T cells. Anti-CD3/anti-CD28 beads served as a nonspecific positive control stimulus. Sorting selected CD4+ T cells upregulating both CD40 ligand and CD69. These HIV-1-infected adults initiated suppressive ART in chronic infection. With respect to this clone: Its antigen is not known.

The libraries were made with immunoSEQ version 4 in survey mode. Generated by immunoSEQ multiplex PCR, the TCRdb table keeps only in-frame clones and is missing some. The data hold 45,000 or so clones, with less than 90% observed a single time. The sequencing used CD4+ T cells sorted from PBMCs after roughly 19-hour stimulation, collected from a patient who received antiretroviral therapy. The source is an adult woman with HIV who was CMV-seropositive.

CDR3 DNA sequence: TGTGCCACCAGCAGAGTGCTCGGGCAGTTCAACTATGGCTACACCTTC. Encoded protein: CATSRVLGQFNYGYTF. The genes are TRBV15 and TRBJ1-2; D unresolved. V was cut by 1 base and J by 2 bases, with 14 bases left in between. This CDR3 contains 16 residues. CDR1 LNHNV and CDR2 YYDKDF come from the germline V gene (reference sequence).